The 27 T cell receptor beta chains below were found in one sample sequenced in a study of T cells after yellow fever vaccination. MiXCR, applied by TCRdb to the 5' RACE reads, yields one record per CDR3 protein. The sample has hundreds of thousands of distinct CDR3 sequences; 9% to 15% are singletons. The sample here was PBMCs, taken on the day of the yellow fever booster vaccination. The source of these receptors is a man younger than 40 who received the YFV17D yellow fever vaccine.

This clonotype was seen many times. The V gene is TRBV4-3, the J gene TRBJ2-7; D ambiguous. This CDR3 has 13 residues. The germline CDR1 and CDR2 sequences are LGHNA and YSLEER. Trimming removed 0 bases at V and 5 bases at J, with 8 bases between. Here the CDR3 reads CASSQDYQHEQYF. The CDR3 nucleotides read TGCGCCAGCAGCCAAGACTACCAACACGAGCAGTACTTC.

This clonotype showed up many times. This chain connects TRBV5-6 to TRBJ2-2; D ambiguous. Per germline, CDR1 SGHDT and CDR2 YYEEEE. CDR3 size: 13 residues. Trimming left V 4 bases short and J 4 bases short, with 8 bases between. The CDR3 is CASSSQVTGELFF. The CDR3 DNA reads TGTGCCAGCAGCAGTCAAGTCACCGGGGAGCTGTTTTTT.

The chain uses TRBV20-1 and TRBJ2-7, with D uncertain. The length of the CDR3 is 12 residues. Germline V lookup: CDR1 DFQATT, CDR2 SNEGSKA (reference sequence). Trimming shortened V by 3 bases and J by 6 bases, and 12 bases separated the two germline ends. CDR3 sequence: CSASDPGSEQYF. The DNA of the CDR3 is TGCAGTGCTAGTGATCCGGGCTCCGAGCAGTACTTC.

This clonotype was observed a few times. The V and J genes are TRBV12-3 or TRBV12-4 and TRBJ1-5; 7 bases are a match to TRBD1. V gave up 0 bases and J gave up 5 bases; unmatched junction bases: 4. The CDR3 runs to 15 residues. The CDR3 region has the DNA TGTGCCAGCAGTTTAGCGGGACAGTCCCATCAGCCCCAGCATTTT. This encodes CASSLAGQSHQPQHF.

V gene TRBV5-1 combines with J gene TRBJ2-1; 8 positions match TRBD2. Germline V gene lookup returns CDR1 SGHRS and CDR2 YFSETQ. The CDR3 runs to 15 residues. Losses at the gene ends were 3 bases for V and 7 bases for J; bases not matched to a gene: 9. The CDR3 DNA follows: TGCGCCAGCAGCTCTACTAGCGGTGGGGGTAATGAGCAGTTCTTC. Residues: CASSSTSGGGNEQFF.

This clonotype was counted ten times or more. This chain links TRBV12-3 or TRBV12-4 with TRBJ1-1; D uncertain. V gave up 6 bases and J gave up 7 bases, with 9 bases separating them. The CDR3 runs 11 residues. DNA of the CDR3: TGTGCCAGCAGCTTTGGCCGTGAAGCTTTCTTT. It is translated as CASSFGREAFF.

In this sample, this clonotype turned up a few times. V is TRBV7-2 and J is TRBJ2-1; D might be TRBD1 (6 bases). The CDR3 extends over 14 amino acids. Between the trimmed V and J ends, which lost 2 bases and 9 bases, there was a span of 14 bases. Germline assignment: CDR1 SGHTA and CDR2 FQGNSA. For the CDR3, the DNA is TGTGCCAGCAGCTTACCGACGCAGGGGCTTGAGCAGTTCTTC. Translated: CASSLPTQGLEQFF.

This clonotype has more than one count but fewer than ten. The chain links TRBV18 to TRBJ2-1, with D tentatively TRBD1 (6 bases). Trimming pared 3 bases from V and 4 bases from J, leaving 13 bases between. This CDR3 spans 15 amino acids. CDR1 and CDR2 (germline): KGHSH, LQKENI. The CDR3 DNA sequence: TGTGCCAGCTCACCCGCCGGACAGACATACAATGAGCAGTTCTTC. Translation gives CASSPAGQTYNEQFF. The variable domain in full, with the rest retrieved from reference TRBV18 and TRBJ2-1, is NAGVMQNPRHLVRRRGQEARLRCSPMKGHSHVYWYRQLPEEGLKFMVYLQKENIIDESGMPKERFSAEFPKEGPSILRIQQVVRGDSAAYFCASSPAGQTYNEQFFGPGTRLTVL.

The chain carries TRBV19 and TRBJ2-7; 11 nucleotides agree with TRBD1. The ends lost 1 base at V and 4 bases at J; junction bases unmatched: 3. The CDR3 runs to 15 residues. Per the germline V gene, CDR1 is LNHDA and CDR2 is SQIVND (reference sequence). The CDR3 protein is CASSIAGTGGYEQYF. The CDR3 DNA reads TGTGCCAGTAGTATAGCCGGGACAGGGGGGTACGAGCAGTACTTC.

This clonotype came up a few times. This sequence joins TRBV2 and TRBJ2-7; 10 bases agree with TRBD2. V lost 10 bases, J lost 7 bases, and 16 bases stayed unmatched. The CDR3 contains 15 residues. Germline values: CDR1 SNHLY, CDR2 FYNNEI. CDR3 DNA: TGTGCCACCAAAGGGGGGACTAGCGTGAGAGAGGAGCAGTACTTC. Protein: CATKGGTSVREEQYF.

This clonotype came up a few times. The chain has TRBV6-5 and TRBJ2-1, with 7 bases fitting TRBD2. CDR3 length equals 15 residues. Germline-derived CDR1 and CDR2 are MNHEY and SVGAGI. Losses at the gene ends were 2 bases for V and 4 bases for J; bases not matched to a gene: 5. The CDR3 DNA follows: TGTGCCAGCAGTTACGGCGGGAGTCCGTACAATGAGCAGTTCTTC. Translation: CASSYGGSPYNEQFF.

This sequence joins TRBV2 and TRBJ2-1, with 8 positions matching TRBD2. Germline lookup yields CDR1 SNHLY and CDR2 FYNNEI. Losses at the gene ends were 6 bases for V and 4 bases for J; bases not matched to a gene: 8. CDR3 length: 15 residues. The CDR3: CASSEREGPYNEQFF. CDR3 sequence (DNA): TGTGCCAGCAGCGAACGGGAGGGCCCTTACAATGAGCAGTTCTTC.

The rearrangement links TRBV18 to TRBJ1-5, with no clear D. CDR3 length equals 13 residues. Trimming cost V 2 bases and J 6 bases, with 8 bases left between them. CDR1 is KGHSH, CDR2 LQKENI, per germline. The CDR3 spells CASSPGRFQPQHF. In DNA, the CDR3 is TGTGCCAGCTCACCAGGCAGATTTCAGCCCCAGCATTTT.

In its sample, this clonotype was seen a few times. The rearrangement uses TRBV25-1 and TRBJ2-1, with 9 bases identical to TRBD1. Germline V gene sequence: CDR1 MGHDK, CDR2 SYGVNS. The CDR3 length is 15 residues. Germline trimming cut 2 bases from V and 8 bases from J; bases unmatched to any gene: 7. CDR3 nucleotide sequence: TGTGCCAGCAGTGAAAGGGGGACAGGGAGGCATGAGCAGTTCTTC. Translation: CASSERGTGRHEQFF.

This clonotype was detected only a few times. V usage is TRBV4-1 and J usage is TRBJ1-6; D unresolved. The CDR3 sequence is 13 residues long. Germline V gene data show CDR1 as MGHRA and CDR2 as YSYEKL. Trimming stripped 5 bases from V and 7 bases from J, with 9 bases between. The CDR3 reads CASSSTINSPLHF. CDR3 bases: TGCGCCAGCAGCTCGACTATCAATTCACCCCTCCACTTT.

This clonotype was recorded a few times. This chain links TRBV6-1 with TRBJ1-3, with D unclear. This CDR3 contains 14 residues. Germline assignment: CDR1 MNHNS and CDR2 SASEGT. V was clipped by 5 bases and J by 0 bases, with 8 bases between them. DNA for the CDR3: TGTGCCAGCAGTCGCCGGGTCTCTGGAAACACCATATATTTT. As protein: CASSRRVSGNTIYF.

This clonotype was recorded a few times. J is TRBJ2-5 and V is TRBV7-2, with 9 nucleotides matching TRBD2. Germline V CDR1 and CDR2: SGHTA, FQGNSA. Unmatched junction bases numbered 14, after V lost 4 bases and J lost 5 bases. This CDR3 is built from 17 residues. This chain's CDR3 is CASSSIAGEWHRETQYF. In DNA, the CDR3 is TGTGCCAGCAGCTCCATAGCGGGAGAGTGGCACCGGGAGACCCAGTACTTC.

V usage is TRBV15 and J usage is TRBJ1-2; TRBD1 matches at 7 bases. From germline, CDR1 is LNHNV and CDR2 YYDKDF (reference sequence). The length of the CDR3 is 12 residues. J lost 9 bases, V lost 8 bases, and 9 bases had no gene match. The CDR3 sequence is CATSWTGDSYTF. In DNA form, the CDR3 reads TGTGCCACCTCCTGGACAGGAGATAGCTACACCTTC. The complete variable domain, with remaining parts taken from reference TRBV15 and TRBJ1-2, reads DAMVIQNPRYQVTQFGKPVTLSCSQTLNHNVMYWYQQKSSQAPKLLFHYYDKDFNNEADTPDNFQSRRPNTSFCFLDIRSPGLGDTAMYLCATSWTGDSYTFGSGTRLTVV.

The genes are TRBV19 and TRBJ2-1; no reliable D call. Trimming cost V 6 bases and J 6 bases, with 12 bases left between them. Germline CDR1 is LNHDA and CDR2 is SQIVND (reference sequence). CDR3 size: 13 residues. CDR3 loop: CASSPRSVNEQFF. The DNA for the CDR3 is TGTGCCAGTAGCCCTAGATCAGTCAATGAGCAGTTCTTC.

The chain recombines TRBV7-8 with TRBJ2-2; D is ambiguous. Germline CDR1 and CDR2: SGHVS and FQNEAQ. The CDR3 covers 16 residues. The V end was cut by 5 bases, the J end by 6 bases, with 19 bases between. For the CDR3, the DNA is TGTGCCAGCAGCCTACCCGCACCGTATACGTCCGGGGAGCTGTTTTTT. Amino acids: CASSLPAPYTSGELFF.

The table lists this clonotype with a few counts. This rearrangement joins TRBV12-3 or TRBV12-4 to TRBJ1-4, with TRBD1 as a possible D gene (5 bases). The CDR3 is 14 amino acids. Trimming left V 4 bases short and J 8 bases short, with 14 bases between. The DNA of the CDR3 is TGTGCCAGCAGTTCGGGACCCCGAGGGGAAAAACTGTTTTTT. Encoded protein: CASSSGPRGEKLFF.

This clonotype was picked up a small number of times. This chain links TRBV28 with TRBJ2-2, with D perhaps TRBD1 (6 bases). The V and J ends lost 8 bases and 2 bases respectively, with 9 bases between them. The CDR3 runs to 13 residues. Germline V lookup: CDR1 MDHEN, CDR2 SYDVKM. CDR3 nucleotides: TGTGCCAGCGAACAGGGAAACACCGGGGAGCTGTTTTTT. Translated: CASEQGNTGELFF.

This clonotype has a handful of counts. V gene TRBV28 combines with J gene TRBJ2-3, with 8 bases aligning to TRBD2. From germline, CDR1 is MDHEN and CDR2 SYDVKM. The CDR3 extends over 15 amino acids. With 3 bases clipped from V and 2 bases from J, the junction kept 4 bases outside the gene matches. CDR3 DNA sequence: TGTGCCAGCAGTTTGTCTAGCGGGCACACAGATACGCAGTATTTT. Residues: CASSLSSGHTDTQYF.

V gene TRBV3-1 combines with J gene TRBJ1-1; D gene ambiguous. This CDR3 has 15 amino acids. The germline V gene encodes CDR1 LGHDT and CDR2 YNNKEL (reference sequence). V gave up 1 base and J gave up 1 base, with 10 bases separating them. The CDR3 is CASSQAYFRNTEAFF. The CDR3 DNA sequence: TGTGCCAGCAGCCAAGCCTATTTTCGGAACACTGAAGCTTTCTTT.

The table lists this clonotype with many counts. The chain recombines TRBV20-1 with TRBJ2-1, with 8 nucleotides matching TRBD2. This CDR3 is 14 amino acids long. CDR1 is DFQATT, CDR2 SNEGSKA, per germline (reference sequence). Trimming at V came to 7 bases and at J to 6 bases, leaving 11 bases not matched to a gene. CDR3 in DNA: TGCAGTGTCACCGCGGGACTAGGGTCCAATGAGCAGTTCTTC. Amino acids: CSVTAGLGSNEQFF.

This chain joins TRBV7-2 and TRBJ1-2; 7 bases are shared with TRBD1. Trimming removed 5 bases from V and 8 bases from J; junction bases left unmatched: 8. CDR1 SGHTA and CDR2 FQGNSA come from the germline V gene. The CDR3 length is 13 residues. CDR3 sequence reads: CASSPQGREGYTF. DNA of the CDR3: TGTGCCAGCAGCCCACAGGGGAGGGAGGGCTACACCTTC. The variable domain in full, completed from reference TRBV7-2 and TRBJ1-2, reads GAGVSQSPSNKVTEKGKDVELRCDPISGHTALYWYRQSLGQGLEFLIYFQGNSAPDKSGLPSDRFSAERTGGSVSTLTIQRTQQEDSAVYLCASSPQGREGYTFGSGTRLTVV.

This clonotype was observed many times. The chain links TRBV5-1 to TRBJ1-5, with D possibly TRBD1 on 5 matching bases. Germline CDR1 SGHRS, CDR2 YFSETQ. This CDR3 spans 14 amino acids. The V end lost 4 bases, the J end lost 6 bases, and 14 bases lay between the germline ends. Written as DNA, the CDR3 is TGCGCCAGCAGCGAAAGAGCAGGGATTCAGCCCCAGCATTTT. Translating gives CASSERAGIQPQHF.